The rows below give T cell receptor beta chains drawn from one sample of a study of CD4 T cells in relation to SARS-CoV-2 and coronaviruses. Their recognized antigens are unknown. Only in-frame clones appear in the TCRdb table, and some are missing; sequencing was by immunoSEQ multiplex PCR. Of some 40,000 clones in the sample, around 77% are singletons; the top ten hold approximately 20%. Input material: memory CD4+ T cells from PBMCs, cultured in vitro. The receptors originated from an adult with COVID-19. CDR3s include the opening cysteine and the closing phenylalanine or tryptophan. D genes are given only for firm matches. Size is omitted from some rows. Given values are once, few, many or a class for expanded clones.

V	size	J	D	DNA	CDR3
TRBV6-6	-	TRBJ2-7	TRBD2	TGTGCCAGCAGTTACGGGGGGAGCGGGAGTTCCTACGAGCAGTACTTC	CASSYGGSGSSYEQYF
TRBV6-6	-	TRBJ2-5	-	TGTGCCAGCAGCCTACAGGCTCCCCAAGAGACCCAGTACTTC	CASSLQAPQETQYF
TRBV5-5	-	TRBJ1-1	TRBD1	TGTGCCACCTTTCCAACAGGGGGACTCAAAGCTTTCTTT	CATFPTGGLKAFF
TRBV25-1	once	TRBJ2-5	TRBD1	TGTGCCAGCAGTGAAAGGGGGCGCGGGGAGACCCAGTACTTC	CASSERGRGETQYF
TRBV28	-	TRBJ1-2	-	TGTGCCAGCAGTTTGGCGGGACTTAACTATGGCTACACCTTC	CASSLAGLNYGYTF
TRBV5-1	-	TRBJ2-1	TRBD2	TGCGCCAGCAGATCTAGCGGGATAATCTATGAGCAGTTCTTC	CASRSSGIIYEQFF
TRBV4-1	-	TRBJ2-5	-	TGCGCCAGCAGCCAAGATGGGGGCTGGGAGACCCAGTACTTC	CASSQDGGWETQYF
TRBV25-1	few	TRBJ2-1	-	TGTGCCAGCAGTGAAATGGGGGCTTCCTACAATGAGCAGTTCTTC	CASSEMGASYNEQFF
TRBV3-1/TRBV3-2	-	TRBJ1-2	-	TGTGCCAGCAGCCAAGGTCAGGGGATCGGTGGCTACACCTTC	CASSQGQGIGGYTF
TRBV30	-	TRBJ1-6	-	TGTGCCTGGAATGAGGGGACCCGTAATTCACCCCTCCACTTT	CAWNEGTRNSPLHF
TRBV4-1	-	TRBJ1-2	-	TGCGCCAGCAGCCAAGAGGGAAGGGCCAACTATGGCTACACCTTC	CASSQEGRANYGYTF
TRBV19	-	TRBJ1-3	TRBD1	TGTGCCAGTAGACTACAGGGGTCGGGAAACACCATATATTTT	CASRLQGSGNTIYF
TRBV5-1	once	TRBJ2-3	-	TGCGCCAGCAGCTTGTTCGCGGAGATGGGCACAGATACGCAGTATTTT	CASSLFAEMGTDTQYF
TRBV9	-	TRBJ2-2	TRBD2	TGTGCCAGCAGCGGAGAGGAGGGGACTAGCTACACCGGGGAGCTGTTTTTT	CASSGEEGTSYTGELFF
TRBV28	-	TRBJ1-2	TRBD1	TGTGCCAGCAGTTTGGGGGACAGAAACTATGGCTACACCTTC	CASSLGDRNYGYTF
TRBV7-2	-	TRBJ2-7	TRBD2	TGTGCCAGCAGCTGGACCGGGACTAGCGGCTACGAGCAGTACTTC	CASSWTGTSGYEQYF
TRBV30	-	TRBJ2-7	TRBD2	TGTGCCTGGAGTGTACTAGCGGGACCCGGGTACGAGCAGTACTTC	CAWSVLAGPGYEQYF
TRBV9	-	TRBJ2-3	-	TGTGCCAGCAGCGTAATGGCAGATACGCAGTATTTT	CASSVMADTQYF
TRBV5-6	-	TRBJ2-5	-	TGTGCCAGCAGCTTGTTCCCGGGCGCGGAGACCCAGTACTTC	CASSLFPGAETQYF
TRBV18	few	TRBJ2-3	-	TGTGCCAGCTCACGTTCCGGGAGCACAGATACGCAGTATTTT	CASSRSGSTDTQYF
TRBV30	-	TRBJ2-1	TRBD2	TGTGCCTGGAGTGGAAGCACTAGCGGGAGGGTATATGAGCAGTTCTTC	CAWSGSTSGRVYEQFF
TRBV11-2	-	TRBJ1-1	TRBD1	TGTGCCAGCAGCCCCTGGACAGGGGCTGAAGCTTTCTTT	CASSPWTGAEAFF
TRBV5-6	-	TRBJ2-5	-	TGTGCCAGCAGCTTGGGAGGCGGCAGGGCAGGTAGTTGGGAGACCCAGTACTTC	CASSLGGGRAGSWETQYF
TRBV15	once	TRBJ2-1	TRBD2	TGTGCCACCAGCTCTAGCGGGAGGGGTGAGCAGTTCTTC	CATSSSGRGEQFF
TRBV19	-	TRBJ2-2	TRBD1	TGTGCCAGTAGGTCGGACAGGTCCACCGGGGAGCTGTTTTTT	CASRSDRSTGELFF
TRBV5-1	-	TRBJ1-5	-	TGCGCCAGCAGCTTGGGACAGAGAAATCAGCCCCAGCATTTT	CASSLGQRNQPQHF
TRBV2	-	TRBJ1-5	-	TGTGCCAGCAGTACGAATAGCAATCAGCCCCAGCATTTT	CASSTNSNQPQHF
TRBV28	-	TRBJ2-3	TRBD1	TGTGCCAGCAGTTCCGACAGGGGGCTAAGCACAGATACGCAGTATTTT	CASSSDRGLSTDTQYF
TRBV30	-	TRBJ1-4	-	TGTGCCTGGGATACAGGGTACCAAACTAATGAAAAACTGTTTTTT	CAWDTGYQTNEKLFF
TRBV18	-	TRBJ1-5	TRBD1	TGTGCCAGCTCCCGCGACAGGGAGGATCAGCCCCAGCATTTT	CASSRDREDQPQHF
TRBV4-2	once	TRBJ1-1	-	TGTGCCAGCAGCCAAGCGGGGGACACTGAAGCTTTCTTT	CASSQAGDTEAFF
TRBV3-1/TRBV3-2	-	TRBJ1-1	-	TGTGCCAGCAGCCAAGGCCTTTTCGCTCAAAATCGGGCTTTCTTT	CASSQGLFAQNRAFF
TRBV11-2	-	TRBJ2-5	-	TGTGCCAGCAGCTTGAGAGAGACCCAGTACTTC	CASSLRETQYF
TRBV4-3	-	TRBJ2-1	-	TGCGCCAGCAGCCAATTTTTAGGGACTGATATGTTCTTC	CASSQFLGTDMFF
TRBV5-1	-	TRBJ2-5	TRBD1	TGCGCCAGCTCCCTTGTCCGGGACAGACAAGAGACCCAGTACTTC	CASSLVRDRQETQYF
TRBV11-2	-	TRBJ1-2	-	TGTGCCAGCAGCTTTAACAGGGACGGCTACACCTTC	CASSFNRDGYTF
TRBV18	few	TRBJ2-7	TRBD1	TGTGCCAGCTCACTGTTCAGGGGGCCATCCTACGAGCAGTACTTC	CASSLFRGPSYEQYF
TRBV10-3	-	TRBJ2-5	-	TGTGCCATCAGACGGGACGGCTTCCAAGAGACCCAGTACTTC	CAIRRDGFQETQYF
TRBV4-1	medium-sized	TRBJ2-7	-	TGCGCCAGCAGCCAATGGGGGTCCAGGGAATCCTACGAGCAGTACTTC	CASSQWGSRESYEQYF
TRBV5-5	-	TRBJ2-3	-	TGTGCCAGCAGCTTGGTCTGGGGTTTTGTTCCAGATACGCAGTATTTT	CASSLVWGFVPDTQYF
TRBV5-6	-	TRBJ2-7	-	TGTGCCAGCAGCTTGGAGGACGGAGGTCACGAGCAGTACTTC	CASSLEDGGHEQYF
TRBV3-1/TRBV3-2	few	TRBJ1-1	-	TGTGCCAGCAGCCCCGGACAGCCCACTGAAGCTTTCTTT	CASSPGQPTEAFF
TRBV18	once	TRBJ2-6	-	TGTGCCAGCTCACCAACAGGACTCCCTTTTTCCGGGGCCAACGTCCTGACTTTC	CASSPTGLPFSGANVLTF
TRBV6-1	few	TRBJ1-5	-	TGTGCCAGCAGTGAAGAAGGGACCCCCAATCAGCCCCAGCATTTT	CASSEEGTPNQPQHF
TRBV13	-	TRBJ1-1	TRBD1	TGTGCCAGCAGCACCAGACAGGGGTTGGGCACTGAAGCTTTCTTT	CASSTRQGLGTEAFF
TRBV5-1	few	TRBJ2-1	-	TGCGCCAGCAGCTTGGGGACCTTAGCGGTAAGCTCCTACAATGAGCAGTTCTTC	CASSLGTLAVSSYNEQFF